The clone carrying this TCR beta chain was recorded once. The germline gives CDR1 WSHSY, CDR2 SAAADI. Trimming left V 7 bases short and J 1 base short, with 10 bases between. The CDR3 is made up of 14 amino acids. The data were taken from a study of blood T cell repertoires in COVID-19. At the level of the study: T cells, B-cell-depleted T cells, or PBMCs provided the cDNA or gDNA that served as material.

Per the study methods: Counts of nucleated cells, estimated from reference gene primer amplification, were obtained. TCRdb keeps only in-frame clones here, not all; method: immunoSEQ multiplex PCR. From that table come the V and J calls and clone size; the DNA was used to work out D and trimming. Of around 50,000 clones detected, about 85% appear once; the ten largest clones hold approximately 5%. This sequence joins TRBV10-2 and TRBJ2-2; D unresolved. This sequence originates from a man aged 35 to 55 with active COVID-19. Sequencing used peripheral blood. CDR3 DNA: TGCGCCAGCAATGTCGAACTGAACACCGGGGAGCTGTTTTTT. It yields the protein CASNVELNTGELFF.